These 18 T cell receptor beta chains were all obtained from the same sample, sequenced in a study of a mutant IDH1 vaccine in newly diagnosed glioma. Time point in this sample: week 23, last vaccination. All doses held 300 ug of mutant IDH1 20-mer peptide, with topical imiquimod. Their antigens remain unidentified. Measured with immunoSEQ multiplex PCR; TCRdb has only the in-frame clones, and not every one. The sample carries roughly 74,000 clones, roughly 85% recorded once. The specimen comprised PBMCs, sampled from a glioma patient whose treatment included an IDH1 peptide vaccine. These receptors were obtained from a man aged 30 to 39 with glioma. Some clones in this sample may be carry-over from other donors' samples.

J is TRBJ1-1 and V is TRBV19, with 9 bases fitting TRBD1. The CDR3 is 15 residues long. V shed 0 bases and J 11 bases; nucleotides not matched to a gene: 10. Per the germline V gene, CDR1 is LNHDA and CDR2 is SQIVND (reference sequence). CDR3 nucleotides: TGTGCCAGTAGTATAGATCGGGACAGGGTGGCGGAGGCTTTCTTT. Residues: CASSIDRDRVAEAFF.

This chain links TRBV21-1 with TRBJ1-1. TRBV21-1 is a pseudogene locus. This CDR3 is built from 8 residues. As DNA, the CDR3 is TGTGCCAGCACTGAAGCTTTCTTT. Its translation: CASTEAFF.

This rearrangement joins TRBV10-2 to TRBJ1-5; D is unclear. V shed 6 bases and J shed 0 bases, with 15 bases lying between them. CDR1 and CDR2 from the germline V gene are WSHSY and SAAADI. This CDR3 contains 16 residues. CDR3: CASSSSGVYSNQPQHF. The CDR3 DNA is TGCGCCAGCAGCTCCTCAGGAGTTTATAGCAATCAGCCCCAGCATTTT.

The gene calls are TRBV10-3 and TRBJ2-1, with 10 bases fitting TRBD2. There are 15 residues in the CDR3. The J segment lost 2 bases and the V segment lost 4 bases, leaving 2 bases of the junction unmatched. CDR1 and CDR2 (germline): ENHRY, SYGVKD. CDR3 in amino acids: CAISVLAGTYNEQFF. In DNA, the CDR3 is TGTGCCATCAGTGTACTAGCGGGGACCTACAATGAGCAGTTCTTC.

In this sample, this clone turned up once. This chain joins TRBV7-2 and TRBJ1-5, with D unresolved. V was clipped by 5 bases and J by 1 base, with 3 bases between them. The length of the CDR3 is 12 residues. Germline-derived CDR1 and CDR2 are SGHTA and FQGNSA. This chain's CDR3 is CASSISNQPQHF. The DNA of the CDR3 is TGTGCCAGCAGCATCAGCAATCAGCCCCAGCATTTT. Filled out from reference TRBV7-2 and TRBJ1-5, the complete variable domain reads GAGVSQSPSNKVTEKGKDVELRCDPISGHTALYWYRQSLGQGLEFLIYFQGNSAPDKSGLPSDRFSAERTGGSVSTLTIQRTQQEDSAVYLCASSISNQPQHFGDGTRLSIL.

V is TRBV7-3 and J is TRBJ2-2, with D perhaps matching TRBD2 (6 bases). The V end was cut by 5 bases, the J end by 6 bases, with 13 bases between. Looked up from germline, CDR1 is SGHTA and CDR2 is FQGTGA. There are 14 residues in the CDR3. The DNA for the CDR3 is TGTGCCAGCAGCCCTGGAGGGTCGGCCGGGGAGCTGTTTTTT. Amino acid sequence: CASSPGGSAGELFF.

The genes are TRBV7-3 and TRBJ1-2; TRBD1 is a possible D gene (6 bases). CDR3 length: 14 amino acids. V lost 5 bases and J 8 bases, leaving 18 bases between the germline ends. Per germline, CDR1 SGHTA and CDR2 FQGTGA. The CDR3 loop is CASSVHQGIGGYTF. The CDR3 DNA sequence: TGTGCCAGCAGCGTCCATCAGGGGATCGGGGGCTACACCTTC.

The rearrangement uses TRBV27 and TRBJ2-2; D possibly matches TRBD1 or TRBD2 (5 bases each). The ends were cut back, 3 bases at V and 2 bases at J, with 7 bases in the middle. Germline CDR1 and CDR2: MNHEY and SMNVEV (reference sequence). The CDR3 is 14 residues long. Here the CDR3 DNA reads TGTGCCAGCAGTTTGGGGGTTAACACCGGGGAGCTGTTTTTT. It translates to CASSLGVNTGELFF.

The chain couples TRBV4-1 to TRBJ1-6; D is possibly TRBD1 (5 bases). Germline V lookup: CDR1 MGHRA, CDR2 YSYEKL. The CDR3 has 16 residues. V lost 0 bases and J 13 bases, leaving 19 bases between the germline ends. The CDR3 nucleotides read TGCGCCAGCAGCCAAGATCGGGGGACTGGAGGTTTCCCCCTCCACTTT. It specifies CASSQDRGTGGFPLHF.

The J gene is TRBJ1-2, the V gene TRBV20-1; D might be TRBD1 (6 bases). V lost 4 bases and J lost 7, with 10 bases in between. In germline, CDR1 is DFQATT, CDR2 SNEGSKA (reference sequence). There are 11 residues in the CDR3. This CDR3 is CSATDRLGYTF. The CDR3 DNA reads TGCAGTGCTACCGACAGGCTTGGCTACACCTTC.

The chain recombines TRBV30 with TRBJ2-4; the D gene is possibly TRBD1 (5 bases). With 2 bases removed from V and 0 bases from J, the gap between germline ends came to 14 bases. Germline CDR1 is GTSNPN and CDR2 is SVGIG (reference sequence). CDR3 length: 16 amino acids. CDR3 DNA sequence: TGTGCCTGGAGTTTCAGACAGATTATAGCCAAAAACATTCAGTACTTC. This translates into CAWSFRQIIAKNIQYF.

CDR3 sequence reads: CASNINHRPYGYTF. CDR3 bases: TGTGCCAGTAATATAAATCACAGGCCCTATGGCTACACCTTC. V is TRBV6-1 and J is TRBJ1-2; TRBD1 might be the D (5 bases). This CDR3 has 14 residues. V lost 9 bases, J lost 4 bases, and 18 bases lay in between. Germline V CDR1 and CDR2: MNHNS, SASEGT.

The chain joins TRBV28 to TRBJ2-7; the D gene could be TRBD1 or TRBD2 (5 bases each). CDR1 and CDR2 from the germline V gene are MDHEN and SYDVKM. The CDR3 is made up of 14 amino acids. V dropped 6 bases and J dropped 3 bases, with 15 bases sitting between them. Written as DNA, the CDR3 is TGTGCCAGCAGCCTAGAGGGGCTCAGCTACGAGCAGTACTTC. Translated, it gives CASSLEGLSYEQYF.

V gene TRBV5-4 combines with J gene TRBJ2-3; D might be TRBD2 (5 bases). Trimming cost V 2 bases and J 0 bases, with 10 bases left between them. The CDR3 consists of 15 residues. Germline values: CDR1 SGHNT, CDR2 YYREEE (reference sequence). The DNA of the CDR3 is TGTGCCAGCAGCTTTGAGCGGCCTAGCACAGATACGCAGTATTTT. Translated, it gives CASSFERPSTDTQYF.

This chain joins TRBV7-8 and TRBJ1-3; 8 positions agree with TRBD1. This CDR3 comprises 15 residues. Germline lookup yields CDR1 SGHVS and CDR2 FQNEAQ. Losses at the gene ends were 1 base for V and 7 bases for J; bases not matched to a gene: 6. In DNA form, the CDR3 reads TGTGCCAGCAGCTTAGGACTCACAGGGGGGAACACCATATATTTT. Translation: CASSLGLTGGNTIYF.

Ten or more counts support this clone. In DNA, the CDR3 is TGCGCCAGCAGCCAAGAAATCAGGAGTACTGAAGCTTTCTTT. Residues: CASSQEIRSTEAFF. V gene TRBV4-3 combines with J gene TRBJ1-1; no clear D gene. The CDR3 length is 14 residues. The germline CDR1 and CDR2 sequences are LGHNA and YSLEER. V lost 0 bases and J lost 5, with 10 bases in between.

The chain is built from TRBV28 and TRBJ2-1; 7 nucleotides line up with TRBD2. V dropped 1 base and J dropped 5; count of bases not matched to a gene: 2. The germline V gene encodes CDR1 MDHEN and CDR2 SYDVKM. There are 14 residues in the CDR3. CDR3 residues: CASSLYGRDNEQFF. CDR3 coding DNA: TGTGCCAGCAGTTTATATGGGAGGGACAATGAGCAGTTCTTC.

The V and J genes are TRBV7-2 and TRBJ1-4; D not certain. The V gene's germline CDR1 is SGHTA and CDR2 FQGNSA. V was cut by 3 bases and J by 6 bases, with 11 bases left in between. The CDR3 contains 14 residues. CDR3 sequence (DNA): TGTGCCAGCAGCTTCCTCCCTGGAGATGAAAAACTGTTTTTT. This codes for CASSFLPGDEKLFF.